Listed below are T cell receptor beta chains from one sample, sequenced in a study of CD8+ T cells in alopecia areata. Assay used: immunoSEQ multiplex PCR; TCRdb lists only in-frame clones, some missing. The table includes more than 200,000 clones, roughly 44% detected once. Sample: CD4+ T cells sorted from blood, taken between weeks 36 and 40, from a patient treated with tofacitinib. The receptors originated from a human donor with alopecia areata. Both conserved end residues are part of each CDR3. A D gene is named only where the DNA matches it firmly. Clone size, where shown, is once, few, many, or a class for clones that have expanded.

TRBV28	NA	TRBJ2-7	NA	TGTGCCAGCAGTTTTTGGGACGTGAGCTCCTACGAGCAGTACTTC	CASSFWDVSSYEQYF
TRBV7-2	NA	TRBJ2-7	NA	TGTGCCAGCAGCGAACAGGGTCGGGCGATGGGCGAGCAGTACTTC	CASSEQGRAMGEQYF
TRBV29-1	NA	TRBJ2-5	NA	TGCAGCGTTAAACAGGGGAGGGAGACCCAGTACTTC	CSVKQGRETQYF
TRBV5-4	NA	TRBJ2-3	NA	TGTGCCAGCAGCTTGAGAACAAAAACAGATACGCAGTATTTT	CASSLRTKTDTQYF
TRBV10-3	NA	TRBJ1-2	NA	TGTGCCATCAGTGATTCGGCCGCGAGGGGCTACACCTTC	CAISDSAARGYTF
TRBV23-1	TRBD1	TRBJ2-4	NA	TGCGCCAGCAGTCAACTTGGGGCGAGGGACAGAGGAAACATTCAGTACTTC	CASSQLGARDRGNIQYF
TRBV15	TRBD2	TRBJ2-1	few	TGTGCCACCAGCAGGGACGGGAGGTCCTACAATGAGCAGTTCTTC	CATSRDGRSYNEQFF
TRBV2	TRBD1	TRBJ1-5	NA	TGTGCCAGCACAGGGGGCCGACAGCCCCAGCATTTT	CASTGGRQPQHF
TRBV5-4	NA	TRBJ1-3	few	TGTGCCAGCAGCCAAGCTGCGGGCATCTCTGGAAACACCATATATTTT	CASSQAAGISGNTIYF
TRBV14	NA	TRBJ2-6	NA	TGTGCCAGCAGCCCTCGGCCCCTCCCCAACGGGGCCAACGTCCTGACTTTC	CASSPRPLPNGANVLTF
TRBV2	NA	TRBJ1-5	NA	TGTGCCAGCACCTCCGCAGGGCAAGGGAAGCCCCAGCATTTT	CASTSAGQGKPQHF
TRBV29-1	NA	TRBJ2-6	NA	TGCAGCGCGGGGGGCCCCTACTCTGGGGCCAACGTCCTGACTTTC	CSAGGPYSGANVLTF
TRBV10-3	TRBD1	TRBJ2-7	NA	TGTGCCATCAGTTCAGGGGGTCCACGCGAGCAGTACTTC	CAISSGGPREQYF
TRBV7-9	NA	TRBJ2-7	few	TGTGCCAGCAGCTTAGCGCGTCCCGGGCAAGGCTACGAGCAGTACTTC	CASSLARPGQGYEQYF
TRBV4-1	TRBD2	TRBJ2-3	NA	TGCGCCAGCAGCCAGCGACTAGCGGGAGGTAGCACAGATACGCAGTATTTT	CASSQRLAGGSTDTQYF
TRBV5-1	NA	TRBJ1-4	NA	TGCGCCAGCAGCACCGGACAGCCGAATGAAAAACTGTTTTTT	CASSTGQPNEKLFF
TRBV30	NA	TRBJ2-7	NA	TGTGCCTGGAGTGGTGGGAGCCGTAGCTCCTACGAGCAGTACTTC	CAWSGGSRSSYEQYF
TRBV7-2	NA	TRBJ1-2	NA	TGTGCCAGCAGCTTAGATTATGACGGCTATGGCTACACCTTC	CASSLDYDGYGYTF
TRBV28	NA	TRBJ2-3	few	TGTGCCAGCAGTGGCTGGAGCGGCACAGATACGCAGTATTTT	CASSGWSGTDTQYF
TRBV21-1	NA	TRBJ2-7	NA	TGTGCCAGCAGCACCCTAGCGGGAGGGCCTTCGGGTCAGTACTTC	CASSTLAGGPSGQYF
TRBV7-6	NA	TRBJ2-5	few	TGTGCCAGCAGCCCCGGCGAGACCCAGTACTTC	CASSPGETQYF
TRBV19	TRBD1	TRBJ2-3	few	TGTGCCAGTAGAAGACAGGGGAGCGCCGATACGCAGTATTTT	CASRRQGSADTQYF
TRBV27	TRBD2	TRBJ2-2	NA	TGTGCCAGCAGTCCCGGACTAGCGGCGAACACCGGGGAGCTGTTTTTT	CASSPGLAANTGELFF
TRBV25-1	NA	TRBJ1-2	NA	TGTGCCACCTCCCTGACGGGGTTTGACTACACCTTC	CATSLTGFDYTF
TRBV6-5	NA	TRBJ1-2	NA	TGTGCCAGCATCCAAGGGAGGGGAGAGGGCTACACCTTC	CASIQGRGEGYTF
TRBV29-1	TRBD2	TRBJ2-1	few	TGCAGCGTTGAAGATAGCGCTAGCGGGGGTTACAATGAGCAGTTCTTC	CSVEDSASGGYNEQFF
TRBV7-9	NA	TRBJ1-2	NA	TGTGCCAGCAGTCCTACGAGGACCCTCTGGATCTATGGCTACACCTTC	CASSPTRTLWIYGYTF
TRBV28	TRBD2	TRBJ2-1	NA	TGTGCCAGCACCCGGACTAGCGGGAACAATGAGCAGTTCTTC	CASTRTSGNNEQFF
TRBV28	NA	TRBJ2-7	NA	TGTGCCAGCAGCACCCCGATTGGGGTCACCCACGAGCAGTACTTC	CASSTPIGVTHEQYF
TRBV29-1	TRBD2	TRBJ2-1	few	TGCAGCGTTGACAGGCTAGCGGGAGGGGGTGAGCAGTTCTTC	CSVDRLAGGGEQFF
TRBV7-3	TRBD2	TRBJ2-7	few	TGTGCCAGCAGCTTATCCGCGGGAGCTGGATACGAGCAGTACTTC	CASSLSAGAGYEQYF
TRBV11-2	NA	TRBJ1-5	few	TGTGCCACCGCCCATTCCGTCGATCAGCCCCAGCATTTT	CATAHSVDQPQHF
TRBV6-6	NA	TRBJ2-7	NA	TGTGCCAGCACTTATCCCGGGCGGGACGGTTACGAGCAGTACTTC	CASTYPGRDGYEQYF
TRBV7-2	NA	TRBJ1-2	NA	TGTGCCAGCAGCCCCGGGCCATACTATGGCTACACCTTC	CASSPGPYYGYTF
TRBV27	NA	TRBJ2-7	NA	TGTGCCAGCAGTTTCGCTGACTCCTACGAGCAGTACTTC	CASSFADSYEQYF
TRBV19	TRBD1	TRBJ2-3	NA	TGTGCCAGTAGTCTTCGGACAGGGAGAGATACGCAGTATTTT	CASSLRTGRDTQYF
TRBV30	NA	TRBJ2-7	NA	TGTGCCTGGAGTCCGGGACGGATCTACGAGCAGTACTTC	CAWSPGRIYEQYF
TRBV11-2	NA	TRBJ2-3	NA	TGTGCCAGCAGCTCGCAAACACAAATAGCATCAGATACGCAGTATTTT	CASSSQTQIASDTQYF
TRBV29-1	NA	TRBJ2-7	NA	TGCAGCGTTGAGGGGGCTCCCTACGAGCAGTACTTC	CSVEGAPYEQYF
TRBV27	NA	TRBJ2-7	NA	TGTGCCAGCAGTTTTCAGCGATCCTACGAGCAGTACTTC	CASSFQRSYEQYF
TRBV7-6	TRBD1	TRBJ1-3	NA	TGTGCCAGCAGCTTCGGGACAGGGCTTGGAAACACCATATATTTT	CASSFGTGLGNTIYF
TRBV29-1	TRBD2	TRBJ2-7	few	TGCAGCGTCCGTCGGGGGGGCGAGCAGTACTTC	CSVRRGGEQYF
TRBV5-4	TRBD2	TRBJ2-3	NA	TGTGCCAGCAGCTTATCGACTAGCGGGAGGTCAGATACGCAGTATTTT	CASSLSTSGRSDTQYF
TRBV30	NA	TRBJ1-2	few	TGTGCCTGGAGTGCAAGGGGGGAAGAAACCTTC	CAWSARGEETF
TRBV4-2	TRBD2	TRBJ2-3	NA	TGTGCCAGCAGCCGTGGGACTAGCGGGACCTTAGATACGCAGTATTTT	CASSRGTSGTLDTQYF
TRBV9	NA	TRBJ2-1	once	TGTGCCAGCAGCGTAGGGGGACCATCAGCCTACAATGAGCAGTTCTTC	CASSVGGPSAYNEQFF
TRBV19	NA	TRBJ2-3	few	TGTGCCAGTAATGAGCCCTCTCTAGGGCCAGATACGCAGTATTTT	CASNEPSLGPDTQYF
TRBV6-4	TRBD2	TRBJ2-1	few	TGTGCCAGCAGCGAACACGCCGGGACTAGCGGGAGAGGCAATGAGCAGTTCTTC	CASSEHAGTSGRGNEQFF
TRBV11-2	TRBD1	TRBJ2-5	NA	TGTGCCAGCAGACCAGGGGGAGAGACCCAGTACTTC	CASRPGGETQYF
TRBV7-2	NA	TRBJ2-3	NA	TGTGCCAGCAGCTTATTATCCAGTACAGATACGCAGTATTTT	CASSLLSSTDTQYF
TRBV9	NA	TRBJ1-2	NA	TGTGCCAGCAGCGTAGGGCCCAGCATCGTTGGCTACACCTTC	CASSVGPSIVGYTF
TRBV30	NA	TRBJ1-2	NA	TGTGCCTGCAAAGTAAGGACTAACTATGGCTACACCTTC	CACKVRTNYGYTF
TRBV10-3	TRBD2	TRBJ2-3	NA	TGTGCCATCAGTGAGGGTAGCGGGAGCACAGATACGCAGTATTTT	CAISEGSGSTDTQYF
TRBV9	TRBD1	TRBJ2-1	few	TGTGCCAGCAGCGTAGCTACTGGGACAGGGTTTCGGGCGGGCCATGAGCAGTTCTTC	CASSVATGTGFRAGHEQFF
TRBV20-1	NA	TRBJ2-3	NA	TGCAGTGCCCTCCCGGCGGATACGCAGTATTTT	CSALPADTQYF
TRBV7-9	NA	TRBJ2-6	few	TGTGCCAGCAGCTTAGTGGGGCCTGGGGCCAACGTCCTGACTTTC	CASSLVGPGANVLTF
TRBV11-2	TRBD2	TRBJ2-3	NA	TGTGCCAGCAGCTCGACCAGCGGGAGAGTGCTAAGCACAGATACGCAGTATTTT	CASSSTSGRVLSTDTQYF
TRBV19	NA	TRBJ2-7	NA	TGTGCCAGTGGTGGGCAGACCTACGAGCAGTACTTC	CASGGQTYEQYF